What follows is one T cell receptor (beta chain) and its context. What it recognizes is unknown. The PCR contained 60 Vbeta and 13 Jbeta primers. This table comes from immunoSEQ multiplex PCR, and its TCRdb copy is limited to in-frame clones, with some not included. Counted here are roughly 160,000 clones, approximately 83% occurring once; the ten biggest clones make up around 1.3%. The sample is drawn from a study of cytomegalovirus exposure and HLA in healthy donors. Overall study results and limits: In a later analysis, compared with equally common non-associated chains, HLA-associated beta chains were more expanded. HLA allele associations emerged for roughly 17,000 TCR beta sequences in a later analysis, at 0.05 false discovery rate. The authors considered a cluster of highly shared sequence variants likely to be a sequencing artifact.

The TCR was taken from a boy aged 2 to 10 in good health and CMV-seronegative. The source material was PBMCs.

CDR3: CASSGSAFTDTQYF. DNA of the CDR3: TGTGCCAGCAGCGGCAGTGCCTTCACAGATACGCAGTATTTT. V is TRBV7-2 and J is TRBJ2-3; D remains ambiguous. Trimming left V 5 bases short and J 2 bases short, with 11 bases between. Germline CDR1 and CDR2: SGHTA and FQGNSA. This CDR3 has 14 amino acids.